One sample yielded the 5 T cell receptor beta chains listed below, sequenced in a study of T cell responses to AZD1222 COVID-19 vaccine. Some clones are missing from TCRdb's copy, which holds only in-frame ones; the method was immunoSEQ multiplex PCR. The sample carries about 100,000 clones, more than 80% recorded once. The sequencing used peripheral blood, collected on day 0 of AZD1222 vaccination. The receptors come from an adult in good health.

This clone was observed once. V and J are TRBV12-3 or TRBV12-4 and TRBJ1-2; 7 bases fit TRBD1. Unmatched junction bases numbered 7, after V lost 6 bases and J lost 6 bases. The CDR3 is made up of 13 amino acids. CDR3 coding DNA: TGTGCCAGCAGATGGACAGGTCTCGATGGCTACACCTTC. Translation: CASRWTGLDGYTF.

The chain recombines TRBV28 with TRBJ2-1; no definite D call. This CDR3 has 17 amino acids. V lost 2 bases and J lost 5, with 19 bases in between. Germline CDR1 is MDHEN and CDR2 is SYDVKM. As DNA, the CDR3 is TGTGCCAGCAGTTTAACCCCTTTTGGGGTTTCGAACAATGAGCAGTTCTTC. Its translation is CASSLTPFGVSNNEQFF. Complete variable domain (other parts from reference TRBV28 and TRBJ2-1): DVKVTQSSRYLVKRTGEKVFLECVQDMDHENMFWYRQDPGLGLRLIYFSYDVKMKEKGDIPEGYSVSREKKERFSLILESASTNQTSMYLCASSLTPFGVSNNEQFFGPGTRLTVL.

The chain is built from TRBV19 and TRBJ2-3; unclear D gene. Germline V gene sequence: CDR1 LNHDA, CDR2 SQIVND (reference sequence). This CDR3 region has 15 residues. With 3 bases removed from V and 1 base from J, the gap between germline ends came to 11 bases. The CDR3 DNA sequence: TGTGCCAGTAGTATGGCACATAGAGGCACAGATACGCAGTATTTT. Its protein is CASSMAHRGTDTQYF.

The chain joins TRBV20-1 to TRBJ2-2; tentatively, D is TRBD1 or TRBD2 (7 bases each). Trimming left V 3 bases short and J 1 base short, with 15 bases between. CDR1 is DFQATT, CDR2 SNEGSKA, per germline (reference sequence). The CDR3 has 16 amino acids. The CDR3 sequence: CSASGGRGRNTGELFF. The DNA of the CDR3 is TGCAGTGCTAGTGGTGGGAGGGGGCGGAACACCGGGGAGCTGTTTTTT.

The gene calls are TRBV28 and TRBJ2-7; 8 positions agree with TRBD2. V shed 10 bases, J shed 3 bases, and the junction held 8 bases outside the gene matches. This CDR3 has 13 amino acids. From germline, CDR1 is MDHEN and CDR2 SYDVKM. DNA of the CDR3: TGTGCCACGCGTGGGGGACTAGTCTACGAGCAGTACTTC. It yields the protein CATRGGLVYEQYF.